This record looks at one T cell receptor (beta chain) sequence and its context. Its target is not known. This record belongs to a study of blood T cells in healthy people across ages. Study observations and caveats: More naive CD4+ cells and higher diversity marked long-lived donors relative to aged donors. Per million T cells, TCR beta diversity dropped roughly linearly as age increased. Estimated diversity across one million T cells was deemed an underestimate.

It was with a sample-barcoded 5' primer and a J-beta primer mix that a second PCR of about 7 to 12 cycles was run. A single record per CDR3 protein comes from TCRdb applying MiXCR to the 5' RACE reads. The top ten clones hold about 11% of a sample with approximately 1.5 million distinct CDR3 sequences, roughly 30% of them seen once. Each donor gave about 9.3 milliliters of peripheral blood. The CDR3 length is 16 residues. Germline assignment: CDR1 MGHDK and CDR2 SYGVNS. The V and J ends lost 10 bases and 10 bases, in that order; junction bases with no gene match: 20. The chain uses TRBV25-1 and TRBJ2-3; 10 nucleotides agree with TRBD1. This TCR derives from a woman aged 25 to 45 in good health. The sequenced material came from blood. The CDR3 region is CATNYTGQGCREAQYF. The CDR3 DNA follows: TGTGCCACAAACTATACGGGACAGGGGTGTCGAGAAGCGCAGTATTTT.